A single sample is the source of the 4 T cell receptor beta chains below, sequenced in a study of breast tumors, draining lymph nodes, adjacent tissues. TCRdb redid the calling of the multiplex PCR reads with MiXCR, one entry per CDR3 protein. The sample gives under 300,000 distinct CDR3 sequences, nearly 35% of which show up once; approximately 3.5% is in the top ten. Breast cancer patients provided tissue from their axillary draining lymph nodes. Sequencing was performed on axillary lymph node tissue. The origin of the receptors is a female donor with breast cancer. Some clones in this sample may be carry-over from other donors' samples.

Notes on this clonotype: With a much larger clone just one base away, this may be a read error. This chain connects TRBV5-1 to TRBJ2-3; the D is unclear. This CDR3 is built from 12 residues. Germline V gene sequence: CDR1 SGHRS, CDR2 YFSETQ. CDR3 amino acids: CASSFEQSTHYF. The DNA of the CDR3 is TGCGCCAGCAGCTTCGAACAGAGTACGCACTATTTT.

V gene TRBV6-5 combines with J gene TRBJ2-7; D may be TRBD2 (6 bases). V gave up 6 bases and J gave up 5 bases, with 23 bases separating them. Germline V CDR1 and CDR2: MNHEY, SVGAGI. This CDR3 is built from 16 residues. The CDR3 DNA follows: TGTGCCAGCAGGAGTCTAGCTTTTGGGGAGGAGGACGAGCAGTACTTC. Translating gives CASRSLAFGEEDEQYF.

The rearrangement links TRBV15 to TRBJ2-7; 9 bases match TRBD1. This CDR3 has 13 amino acids. Trimming at V came to 8 bases and at J to 4 bases, leaving 6 bases not matched to a gene. Germline values: CDR1 LNHNV, CDR2 YYDKDF (reference sequence). DNA for the CDR3: TGTGCCACCTCGGGGGACAGGGCGTACGAGCAGTACTTC. Residues: CATSGDRAYEQYF.

This clonotype was counted at least ten times. The chain is built from TRBV12-3 or TRBV12-4 and TRBJ1-2; 7 bases agree with TRBD1. The CDR3 loop spans 14 amino acids. With 2 bases clipped from V and 4 bases from J, the junction kept 4 bases outside the gene matches. CDR3 sequence (DNA): TGTGCCAGCAGTTTACGGGACAGTATCTATGGCTACACCTTC. Protein sequence: CASSLRDSIYGYTF.